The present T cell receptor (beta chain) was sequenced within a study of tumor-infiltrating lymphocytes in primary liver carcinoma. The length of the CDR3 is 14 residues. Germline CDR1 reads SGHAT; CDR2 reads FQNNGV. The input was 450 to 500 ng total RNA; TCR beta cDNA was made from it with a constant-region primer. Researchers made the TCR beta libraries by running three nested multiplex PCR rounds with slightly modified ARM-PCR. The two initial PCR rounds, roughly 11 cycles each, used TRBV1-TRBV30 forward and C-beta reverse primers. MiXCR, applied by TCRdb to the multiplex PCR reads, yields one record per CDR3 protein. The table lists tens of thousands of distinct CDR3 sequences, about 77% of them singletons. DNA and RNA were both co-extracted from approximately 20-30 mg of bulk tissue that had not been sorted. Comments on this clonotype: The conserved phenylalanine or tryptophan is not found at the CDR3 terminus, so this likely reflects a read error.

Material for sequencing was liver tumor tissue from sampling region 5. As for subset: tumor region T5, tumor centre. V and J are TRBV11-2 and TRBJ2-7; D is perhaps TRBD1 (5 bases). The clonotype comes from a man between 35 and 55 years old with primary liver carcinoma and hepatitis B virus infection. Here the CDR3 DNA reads TGTGACAGCAGCTCCAACAGGAACTCCTACGAGCAGTACCTC. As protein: CDSSSNRNSYEQYL.